What follows are 10 T cell receptor beta chains derived from one specimen sequenced in a study of cytomegalovirus exposure and HLA in healthy donors. Primers for the PCR totalled 60 Vbeta and 13 Jbeta. Method: immunoSEQ multiplex PCR; TCRdb's copy keeps in-frame clones and lacks some. The repertoire holds roughly 140,000 clones, with roughly 82% as singletons. Sequenced sample: PBMCs. The receptors were sampled from a woman aged 45-59 years in good health and CMV-seropositive.

This clone was found a few times. This chain uses TRBV6-1 with TRBJ1-6, with D uncertain. Germline loops: CDR1 MNHNS, CDR2 SASEGT. Trimming stripped 1 base from V and 0 bases from J, with 13 bases between. The CDR3 consists of 18 residues. CDR3 DNA: TGTGCCAGCAGTGAAGTGCACGGGTTCAGCTCCTATAATTCACCCCTCCACTTT. It translates to CASSEVHGFSSYNSPLHF.

The genes are TRBV10-3 and TRBJ1-1; D is perhaps TRBD1 (6 bases). This CDR3 has 13 residues. Germline V lookup: CDR1 ENHRY, CDR2 SYGVKD. The germline V and J ends were trimmed by 5 bases and 1 base, with 8 bases remaining between them. CDR3 in amino acids: CAISRDTNTEAFF. CDR3 DNA: TGTGCCATCAGTCGGGACACGAACACTGAAGCTTTCTTT.

The J gene is TRBJ1-4, the V gene TRBV10-3, with D possibly matching TRBD1 (6 bases). Trimming cost V 10 bases and J 8 bases, with 20 bases left between them. From germline, CDR1 is ENHRY and CDR2 SYGVKD. This CDR3 contains 14 residues. CDR3 protein: CASSGVQREEKLFF. The DNA of the CDR3 is TGTGCCAGCTCAGGGGTGCAACGGGAAGAAAAACTGTTTTTT.

For this clone: At the DNA level, this CDR3 is encoded by other sequences in the same sample as well. The chain has TRBV19 and TRBJ2-7, with 8 bases matching TRBD1. In germline, CDR1 is LNHDA, CDR2 SQIVND (reference sequence). V shed 6 bases and J 3 bases; nucleotides not matched to a gene: 4. The CDR3 has 13 amino acids. CDR3 nucleotides: TGTGCCAGTAGCCCCGGGACAGGCTACGAGCAGTACTTC. Its protein product is CASSPGTGYEQYF.

The chain joins TRBV7-3 to TRBJ2-4; 7 nucleotides match TRBD1. The CDR3 is 13 residues long. After removal of 6 bases from V and 6 bases from J, the junction contained 5 bases not matched to a gene. CDR1 and CDR2 from the germline V gene are SGHTA and FQGTGA. CDR3 DNA sequence: TGTGCCAGCAGTACAGGGGCGGGAAACATTCAGTACTTC. This sequence encodes CASSTGAGNIQYF.

This clone has a handful of counts. The V gene is TRBV2, the J gene TRBJ1-1; TRBD1 matches 7 bases. Germline V lookup: CDR1 SNHLY, CDR2 FYNNEI. V shed 5 bases and J 3 bases; nucleotides not matched to a gene: 6. This CDR3 is 14 amino acids long. The CDR3 sequence is CASSSKGAHTEAFF. DNA for the CDR3: TGTGCCAGCAGTTCTAAGGGGGCGCACACTGAAGCTTTCTTT.

This clone occurred once. The rearrangement uses TRBV5-6 and TRBJ1-4; D is undetermined. Germline V gene data show CDR1 as SGHDT and CDR2 as YYEEEE. V was cut by 0 bases and J by 6 bases, with 12 bases left in between. The CDR3 runs 15 residues. CDR3 nucleotide sequence: TGTGCCAGCAGCTTGGAGGTTCGGGGTGATGAAAAACTGTTTTTT. Translation: CASSLEVRGDEKLFF.

The CDR3 nucleotides are TGTGCCAGCGGACTAGCGGGGGGGCCGGGCACCGGGGAGCTGTTTTTT. Translating it yields CASGLAGGPGTGELFF. The chain joins TRBV10-3 to TRBJ2-2; TRBD2 matches 15 bases. The CDR3 consists of 16 residues. CDR1 is ENHRY, CDR2 SYGVKD, per germline. V dropped 10 bases and J dropped 4; count of bases not matched to a gene: 7.

The J gene is TRBJ2-7, the V gene TRBV5-1; 14 bases fit TRBD2. This CDR3 spans 17 amino acids. From germline, CDR1 is SGHRS and CDR2 YFSETQ. Trimming cost V 0 bases and J 2 bases; bases outside gene matches: 4. This CDR3 is CASSLGLAGGPTYEQYF. CDR3 DNA sequence: TGCGCCAGCAGCTTGGGACTAGCGGGGGGGCCTACCTACGAGCAGTACTTC.

The chain carries TRBV4-3 and TRBJ2-1; D is possibly TRBD1 (6 bases). Trimming left V 1 base short and J 8 bases short, with 9 bases between. From germline, CDR1 is LGHNA and CDR2 YSLEER. This CDR3 is built from 13 residues. CDR3 in amino acids: CASSQGQVHEQFF. DNA for the CDR3: TGCGCCAGCAGCCAAGGACAGGTCCATGAGCAGTTCTTC.